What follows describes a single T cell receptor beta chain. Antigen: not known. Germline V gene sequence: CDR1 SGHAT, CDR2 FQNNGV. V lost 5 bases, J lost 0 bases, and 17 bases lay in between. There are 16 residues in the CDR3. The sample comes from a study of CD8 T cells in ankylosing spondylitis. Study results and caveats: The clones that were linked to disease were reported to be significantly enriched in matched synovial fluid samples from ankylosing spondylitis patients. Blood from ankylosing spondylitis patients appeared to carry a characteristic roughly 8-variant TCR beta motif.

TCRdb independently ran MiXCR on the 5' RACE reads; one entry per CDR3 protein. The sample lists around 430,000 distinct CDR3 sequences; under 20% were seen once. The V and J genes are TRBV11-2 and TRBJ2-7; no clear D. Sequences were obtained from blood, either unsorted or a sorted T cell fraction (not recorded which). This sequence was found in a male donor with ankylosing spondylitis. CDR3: CASSGRGVLGSYEQYF. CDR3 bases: TGTGCCAGCAGCGGACGTGGGGTGTTGGGCTCCTACGAGCAGTACTTC.